The 18 T cell receptor beta chains below were found in one sample sequenced in a study of CD8 T cells in Susac syndrome. Reverse transcription of roughly 0.5 to 1 ug RNA used random hexamers. TCRdb reprocessed the immunoSEQ multiplex PCR reads via MiXCR and lists one record per CDR3 protein. The sample has 400,000 or so distinct CDR3 sequences; 75% to 90% are singletons. Sequenced input: CD8+ T cells from PBMCs. Source of these receptors: a human donor with multiple sclerosis.

The rearrangement joins TRBV6-2 or TRBV6-3 to TRBJ2-5, with 7 bases that match TRBD1. V lost 6 bases and J lost 4; bases outside the gene matches: 5. The length of the CDR3 is 13 residues. CDR1 and CDR2 (germline): MNHEY, SVGEGT. This CDR3 reads CASSYGTAETQYF. In DNA, the CDR3 is TGTGCCAGCAGCTACGGGACAGCAGAGACCCAGTACTTC.

The J gene is TRBJ2-1, the V gene TRBV6-6; D possibly corresponds to TRBD1 (5 bases). The CDR3 consists of 15 residues. V was pared by 6 bases and J by 4 bases, with 16 bases between. Germline CDR1 reads MNHNY; CDR2 reads SVGAGI (reference sequence). Written as DNA, the CDR3 is TGTGCCAGCAGGACAGAAATGAGCCTATACAATGAGCAGTTCTTC. This sequence encodes CASRTEMSLYNEQFF.

V is TRBV2 and J is TRBJ2-1, with 13 bases that match TRBD2. Germline trimming cut 8 bases from V and 9 bases from J; bases unmatched to any gene: 7. Per the germline V gene, CDR1 is SNHLY and CDR2 is FYNNEI. The CDR3 extends over 14 amino acids. CDR3 sequence: CASGGLAGETEQFF. CDR3 sequence (DNA): TGTGCCAGCGGCGGACTAGCGGGAGAGACTGAGCAGTTCTTC.

This chain joins TRBV28 and TRBJ2-6; the D gene is possibly TRBD1 (7 bases). CDR3 size: 16 residues. CDR1 is MDHEN and CDR2 is SYDVKM in the germline V gene. V lost 4 bases and J 2 bases, leaving 12 bases between the germline ends. The CDR3 protein is CASSSPRGAGANVLTF. The CDR3 DNA follows: TGTGCCAGCAGTTCCCCCAGGGGGGCTGGGGCCAACGTCCTGACTTTC.

The rearrangement links TRBV29-1 to TRBJ2-2, with D possibly being TRBD2 (6 bases). V lost 4 bases and J 7 bases, leaving 22 bases between the germline ends. The CDR3 has 16 amino acids. CDR1 is SQVTM and CDR2 is ANQGSEA in the germline V gene. CDR3 sequence reads: CSVGFAGPGEGGELFF. The CDR3 DNA reads TGCAGCGTTGGTTTTGCGGGCCCGGGAGAAGGCGGGGAGCTGTTTTTT.

The chain has TRBV15 and TRBJ2-3; D is possibly TRBD1 (6 bases). Germline-derived CDR1 and CDR2 are LNHNV and YYDKDF (reference sequence). V was cut by 0 bases and J by 3 bases, with 10 bases left in between. The CDR3 totals 15 residues. Here the CDR3 reads CATSRDRQETDTQYF. CDR3 sequence (DNA): TGTGCCACCAGCAGAGATAGACAGGAAACAGATACGCAGTATTTT.

V and J are TRBV15 and TRBJ1-1; D not resolved. The V gene's germline CDR1 is LNHNV and CDR2 YYDKDF (reference sequence). Trimming removed 5 bases at V and 11 bases at J, with 15 bases between. The CDR3 is 12 residues long. CDR3 loop: CATSRSGGEAFF. As DNA, the CDR3 is TGTGCCACCAGCCGCTCCGGTGGAGAGGCTTTCTTT.

The V and J genes are TRBV6-1 and TRBJ2-3; D is possibly TRBD1 or TRBD2 (5 bases each). Germline CDR1 is MNHNS and CDR2 is SASEGT. V was pared by 6 bases and J by 5 bases, with 24 bases between. The CDR3 spans 17 residues. The CDR3 spells CASRATSGTELGDTQYF. The DNA of the CDR3 is TGTGCCAGCAGAGCCACCTCCGGGACGGAATTGGGAGATACGCAGTATTTT.

V gene TRBV6-5 combines with J gene TRBJ2-2; tentatively, D is TRBD1 (6 bases). Germline V gene lookup returns CDR1 MNHEY and CDR2 SVGAGI. The CDR3 is made up of 20 amino acids. The germline V and J ends were trimmed by 4 bases and 0 bases, with 24 bases remaining between them. CDR3 bases: TGTGCCAGCAGTTTCTCACACCAGGGGATGGGGCAGGCGAACACCGGGGAGCTGTTTTTT. Encoded protein: CASSFSHQGMGQANTGELFF.

The chain uses TRBV30 and TRBJ2-7, with D uncertain. This CDR3 contains 10 residues. The germline V gene encodes CDR1 GTSNPN and CDR2 SVGIG (reference sequence). Trimming cost V 5 bases and J 5 bases, with 7 bases left between them. DNA of the CDR3: TGTGCCTGGGGAACCCACGAGCAGTACTTC. Translation gives CAWGTHEQYF.

This clonotype was recorded a few times. The chain recombines TRBV6-5 with TRBJ1-2; D ambiguous. V was shortened by 0 bases and J by 1 base, with 9 bases between the two germline ends. Germline V lookup: CDR1 MNHEY, CDR2 SVGAGI. The CDR3 extends over 15 amino acids. The CDR3 sequence: CASSYSRRFNYGYTF. The CDR3 region has the DNA TGTGCCAGCAGTTACTCGAGGAGATTTAACTATGGCTACACCTTC.

This clonotype was seen only a few times. The chain employs TRBV2 and TRBJ1-1; TRBD1 might be the D (5 bases). The CDR3 spans 12 residues. CDR1 is SNHLY, CDR2 FYNNEI, per germline. Trimming took 6 bases from V and 5 from J, leaving 10 bases between them. The CDR3 loop reads CASRGTGTEAFF. Here the CDR3 DNA reads TGTGCCAGCAGGGGGACGGGGACTGAAGCTTTCTTT.

The chain combines TRBV6-5 with TRBJ1-1, with D unresolved. Germline CDR1 is MNHEY and CDR2 is SVGAGI. CDR3 length: 13 residues. Deletions cut 2 bases from V and 0 bases from J, with 4 bases between. DNA for the CDR3: TGTGCCAGCAGTTACCTAGTGAACACTGAAGCTTTCTTT. The encoded protein is CASSYLVNTEAFF.

This clonotype has just a few counts. The chain recombines TRBV7-9 with TRBJ1-4; the D is unclear. V lost 5 bases, J lost 0 bases, and 16 bases lay in between. Germline V CDR1 and CDR2: SEHNR, FQNEAQ (reference sequence). This CDR3 has 17 amino acids. The CDR3 region is CASSANHLRSTNEKLFF. The CDR3 DNA is TGTGCCAGCAGCGCGAATCACCTCAGGTCAACTAATGAAAAACTGTTTTTT. Together with reference TRBV7-9 and TRBJ1-4, the CDR3 gives the full variable domain: DTGVSQNPRHKITKRGQNVTFRCDPISEHNRLYWYRQTLGQGPEFLTYFQNEAQLEKSRLLSDRFSAERPKGSFSTLEIQRTEQGDSAMYLCASSANHLRSTNEKLFFGSGTQLSVL.

The chain links TRBV20-1 to TRBJ1-1; D ambiguous. V lost 1 base and J lost 1, with 16 bases in between. The CDR3 extends over 16 amino acids. Germline values: CDR1 DFQATT, CDR2 SNEGSKA (reference sequence). The CDR3 nucleotides read TGCAGTGCTAGAGTTGAAACAGAATTAGAGAACACTGAAGCTTTCTTT. As protein: CSARVETELENTEAFF.

The chain recombines TRBV6-5 with TRBJ1-5, with no clear D. CDR1 and CDR2 (germline): MNHEY, SVGAGI. V was trimmed by 0 bases and J by 6 bases, leaving 9 bases between them. This CDR3 comprises 14 residues. DNA of the CDR3: TGTGCCAGCAGTTACTCCCAGGATGTTCAGCCCCAGCATTTT. This translates into CASSYSQDVQPQHF.

V gene TRBV20-1 combines with J gene TRBJ2-3, with 8 bases identical to TRBD2. The CDR3 totals 15 residues. Germline values: CDR1 DFQATT, CDR2 SNEGSKA (reference sequence). With 7 bases clipped from V and 7 bases from J, the junction kept 16 bases outside the gene matches. CDR3 sequence reads: CSGRSGREGENTQYF. CDR3 bases: TGCAGTGGGCGTTCAGGTCGGGAGGGCGAGAATACGCAGTATTTT.

The V call is TRBV6-6, the J call TRBJ1-2; no clear D. The germline gives CDR1 MNHNY, CDR2 SVGAGI (reference sequence). V was cut by 0 bases and J by 6 bases, with 11 bases left in between. The CDR3 consists of 14 residues. CDR3 coding DNA: TGTGCCAGCAGTTACTCTCCCGTGAGGGATGGCTACACCTTC. Translated: CASSYSPVRDGYTF.